This record looks at one T cell receptor beta chain sequence and its context. Its antigen is as yet unknown. These gene names are mouse names. The read falls 4 residues short of the CDR3 end, and the missing part is taken from the germline J gene. The sample originates from a study of CD8+ T cells in alopecia areata. The wider study: Approximately 7-11-week-old female C3H/HeJ mice were grafted with skin from spontaneously alopecic roughly 6-12-month-old C3H/HeJ graft donors.

Cells from pooled cutaneous lymph nodes were sorted by CD4, CD8alpha, NKG2D, NKG2ACE and other markers. Germline V gives CDR1 FNHDT, CDR2 SITEND (reference sequence). J was trimmed by 3 bases and V by 4 bases; bases with no gene match: 3. This CDR3 is 14 amino acids long. Study-wide points: Lesional scalp exceeded normal scalp in clonality, especially in alopecia totalis/universalis. Scalp sample sequencing also detects resident alphabeta T cells of normal skin. Sharing of TCRs across patients appeared less clear than in mice, possibly for HLA-related reasons.

Reverse transcription of extracted RNA yielded cDNA, which provided the sequencing template. Assay used: immunoSEQ multiplex PCR; TCRdb lists only in-frame clones, some missing. The sample gives 290,000 or so clones, none seen only once, and the top ten clones hold 0.9% to 1.5%. This chain joins TRBV19 and TRBJ2-1; 8 bases map to TRBD1. Sequencing input: CD4+ T cells sorted from a lymph node. This TCR came from a C3H/HeJ mouse with alopecia areata. The MHC haplotype recorded for the strain is H2-k. Partial CDR3 DNA: TGTGCCAGCAGTCGGGACAGGAGCTATGCT. Protein: CASSRDRSYA. The whole CDR3 reads CASSRDRSYAEQFF.